Listed below are T cell receptor beta chains from one sample, sequenced in a study of Graves' ophthalmopathy and Graves' hyperthyroidism. TCRdb re-called the multiplex PCR reads with MiXCR, one entry per CDR3 protein. Here the sample spans 400,000 to 450,000 distinct CDR3 sequences, over 20% being singletons. The sequencing sample was made of peripheral blood. The receptors here all came from a woman aged 18 to 35 with stable Graves' hyperthyroidism. The CDR3 runs from the conserved cysteine through the conserved F or W. D genes are given only for firm matches. Expanded clones are given a class, and other clones once, few, many or no size at all.

size,D,V,J,DNA,CDR3
.,.,TRBV24-1,TRBJ2-7,TGTGCCACCGTTACCGAGCAGTACTTC,CATVTEQYF
many,TRBD1,TRBV25-1,TRBJ1-2,TGTGCCAGCAGTGAACCGGGACAGGGGGATGGCTACACCTTC,CASSEPGQGDGYTF
many,.,TRBV12-3/TRBV12-4,TRBJ1-1,TGTGCCAGCAGGACCGGAGGGGTGAACACTGAAGCTTTCTTT,CASRTGGVNTEAFF
many,.,TRBV20-1,TRBJ1-1,TGCAGTGCTAGCCAGCAAGTTACTGAAGCTTTCTTT,CSASQQVTEAFF
many,.,TRBV11-2,TRBJ2-7,TGTGCCAGCAGCTTCGGGAGATCCTCCTACGAGCAGTACTTC,CASSFGRSSYEQYF
many,.,TRBV11-2,TRBJ1-1,TGTGCCAGCAGCCCTCAAATGATACAGGTGAACACTGAAGCTTTCTTT,CASSPQMIQVNTEAFF
many,TRBD2,TRBV5-6,TRBJ2-7,TGTGCCAGCAGCTTTGTTGCTAGCGGGAACTCCTACGAGCAGTACTTC,CASSFVASGNSYEQYF
.,.,TRBV6-1,TRBJ1-1,TGTGCCAGCAGCCAACAGTCGAGTGAAGCTTTCTTT,CASSQQSSEAFF
.,.,TRBV6-1,TRBJ2-7,TGTGCCAGCAGTGCCAGGAGTGGCAGACCCTACGAGCAGTACTTC,CASSARSGRPYEQYF
many,.,TRBV30,TRBJ2-2,TGTGCCTGGGGTCGACCGGGACACCGAAACACCGGGGAGCTGTTTTTT,CAWGRPGHRNTGELFF
many,.,TRBV12-3/TRBV12-4,TRBJ2-5,TGTGCCAGCACCCCTGAGCCTGCCCGCCAGGGGACCCAGTACTTC,CASTPEPARQGTQYF
many,.,TRBV6-2/TRBV6-3,TRBJ1-1,TGTGCCACCAGGAGCCCTCTTCCCTCGGCCGGAGAGACGAACACTGAAGCTTTCTTT,CATRSPLPSAGETNTEAFF
many,.,TRBV12-3/TRBV12-4,TRBJ2-7,TGTGCCAGCAGTTTAGGACTCTCCAACGAGCAGTACTTC,CASSLGLSNEQYF
many,TRBD1,TRBV11-2,TRBJ1-6,TGTGCCAGCAGATCCTTACAGGGGTCCTATAATTCACCCCTCCACTTT,CASRSLQGSYNSPLHF
.,TRBD1,TRBV27,TRBJ2-7,TGTGCCAGCAGTTTAAGGGACAGAACCACCTACGAGCAGTACTTC,CASSLRDRTTYEQYF
many,.,TRBV28,TRBJ1-1,TGTGCCAGCAGTTCCCGGGCCAACGAAAGGGTGAACACTGAAGCTTTCTTT,CASSSRANERVNTEAFF
many,.,TRBV6-1,TRBJ1-5,TGTGCCAGCACTAACAGGGCTAGCAATCAGCCCCAGCATTTT,CASTNRASNQPQHF